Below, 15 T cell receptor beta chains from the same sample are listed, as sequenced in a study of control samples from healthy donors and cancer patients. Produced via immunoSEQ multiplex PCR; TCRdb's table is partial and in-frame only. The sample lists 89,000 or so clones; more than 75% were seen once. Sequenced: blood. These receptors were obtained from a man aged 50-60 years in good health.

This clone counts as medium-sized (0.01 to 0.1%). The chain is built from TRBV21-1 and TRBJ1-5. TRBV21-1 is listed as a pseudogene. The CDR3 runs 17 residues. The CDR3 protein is CASSGPSSEKSNQPQHF. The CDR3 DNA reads TGTGCCAGCAGCGGTCCCAGCTCGGAAAAGAGCAATCAGCCCCAGCATTTT.

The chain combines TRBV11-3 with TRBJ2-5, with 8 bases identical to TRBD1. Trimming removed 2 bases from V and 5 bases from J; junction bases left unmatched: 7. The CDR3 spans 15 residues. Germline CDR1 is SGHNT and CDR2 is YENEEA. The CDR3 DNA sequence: TGTGCCAGCAGCTTATCCTCAGGGGGCAGGGAGACCCAGTACTTC. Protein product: CASSLSSGGRETQYF.

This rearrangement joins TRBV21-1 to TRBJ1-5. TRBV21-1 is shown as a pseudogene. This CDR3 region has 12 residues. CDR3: CASRAGTEPQHF. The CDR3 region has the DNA TGTGCCAGCAGGGCCGGTACGGAGCCCCAGCATTTT.

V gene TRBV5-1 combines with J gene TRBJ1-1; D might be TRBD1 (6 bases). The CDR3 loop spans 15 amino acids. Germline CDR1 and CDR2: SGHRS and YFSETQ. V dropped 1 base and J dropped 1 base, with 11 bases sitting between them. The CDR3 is CASSLLGQKNTEAFF. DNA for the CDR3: TGCGCCAGCAGCTTGTTAGGACAGAAGAACACTGAAGCTTTCTTT.

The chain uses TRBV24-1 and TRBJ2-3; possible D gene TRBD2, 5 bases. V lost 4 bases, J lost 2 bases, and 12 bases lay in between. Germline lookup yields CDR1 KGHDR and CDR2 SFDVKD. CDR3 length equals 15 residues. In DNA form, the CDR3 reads TGTGCCACCAGTGAGGAGCGGACCGACACAGATACGCAGTATTTT. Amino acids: CATSEERTDTDTQYF.

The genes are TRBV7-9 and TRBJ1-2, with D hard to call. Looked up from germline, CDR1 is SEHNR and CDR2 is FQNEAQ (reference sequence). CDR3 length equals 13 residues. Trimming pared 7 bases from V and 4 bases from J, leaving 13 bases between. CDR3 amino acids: CASNPGVAYGYTF. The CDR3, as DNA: TGTGCCAGCAACCCCGGGGTAGCCTATGGCTACACCTTC.

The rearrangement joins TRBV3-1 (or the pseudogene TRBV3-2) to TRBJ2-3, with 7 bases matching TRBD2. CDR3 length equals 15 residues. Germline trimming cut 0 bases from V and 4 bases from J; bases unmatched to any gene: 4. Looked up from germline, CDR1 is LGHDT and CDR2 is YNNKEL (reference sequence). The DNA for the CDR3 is TGTGCCAGCAGCCAAGACCGGGGGGACGCAGATACGCAGTATTTT. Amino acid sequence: CASSQDRGDADTQYF.

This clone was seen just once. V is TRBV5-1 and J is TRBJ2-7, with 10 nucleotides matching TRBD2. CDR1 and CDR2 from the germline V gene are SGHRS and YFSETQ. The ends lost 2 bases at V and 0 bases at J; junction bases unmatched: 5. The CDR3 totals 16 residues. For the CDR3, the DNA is TGCGCCAGCAGCTTCGCAGCGGGAGGGAACTCCTACGAGCAGTACTTC. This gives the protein CASSFAAGGNSYEQYF.

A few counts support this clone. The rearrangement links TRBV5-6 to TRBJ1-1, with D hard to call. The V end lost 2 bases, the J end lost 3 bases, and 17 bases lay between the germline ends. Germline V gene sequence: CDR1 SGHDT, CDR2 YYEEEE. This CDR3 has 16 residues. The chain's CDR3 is CASSFGAGVSHTEAFF. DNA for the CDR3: TGTGCCAGCAGCTTCGGAGCTGGGGTTTCGCACACTGAAGCTTTCTTT.

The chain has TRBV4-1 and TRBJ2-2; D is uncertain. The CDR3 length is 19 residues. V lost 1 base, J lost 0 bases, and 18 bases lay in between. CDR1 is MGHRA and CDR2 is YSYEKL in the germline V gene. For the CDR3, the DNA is TGCGCCAGCAGCCAAGGGATTTTAAGGTCGGACGCGAACACCGGGGAGCTGTTTTTT. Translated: CASSQGILRSDANTGELFF.

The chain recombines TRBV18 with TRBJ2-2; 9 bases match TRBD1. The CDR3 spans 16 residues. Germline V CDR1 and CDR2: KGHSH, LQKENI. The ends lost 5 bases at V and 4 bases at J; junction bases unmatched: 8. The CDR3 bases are TGTGCCAGCTCAACAAGGACAGGGGACGGCACCGGGGAGCTGTTTTTT. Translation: CASSTRTGDGTGELFF.

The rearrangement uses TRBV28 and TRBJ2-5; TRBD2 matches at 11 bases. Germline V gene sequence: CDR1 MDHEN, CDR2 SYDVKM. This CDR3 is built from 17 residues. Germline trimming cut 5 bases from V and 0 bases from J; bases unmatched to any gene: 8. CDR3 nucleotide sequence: TGTGCCAGCAGTCCTCCCGGGACTAGCGGTTACCAAGAGACCCAGTACTTC. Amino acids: CASSPPGTSGYQETQYF.

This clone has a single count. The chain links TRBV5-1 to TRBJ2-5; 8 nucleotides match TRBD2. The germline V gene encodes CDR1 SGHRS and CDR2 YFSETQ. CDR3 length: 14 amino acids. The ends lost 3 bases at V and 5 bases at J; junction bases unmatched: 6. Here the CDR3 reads CASSSLPGGETQYF. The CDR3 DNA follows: TGCGCCAGCAGCTCCCTCCCGGGAGGGGAGACCCAGTACTTC.

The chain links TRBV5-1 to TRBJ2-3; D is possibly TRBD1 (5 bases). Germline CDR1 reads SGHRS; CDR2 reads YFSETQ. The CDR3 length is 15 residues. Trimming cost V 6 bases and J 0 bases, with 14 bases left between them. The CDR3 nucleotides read TGCGCCAGCATGCTAGACAGCTCTAGCACAGATACGCAGTATTTT. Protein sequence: CASMLDSSSTDTQYF.

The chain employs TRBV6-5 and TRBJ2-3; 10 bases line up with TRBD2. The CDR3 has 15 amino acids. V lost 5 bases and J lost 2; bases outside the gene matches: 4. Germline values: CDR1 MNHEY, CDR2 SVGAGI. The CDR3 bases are TGTGCCAGCAGTCTAGCGGGAGTAGTCACAGATACGCAGTATTTT. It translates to CASSLAGVVTDTQYF.